The rows below give T cell receptor beta chains drawn from one sample of a study of blood T cell repertoires in COVID-19. Data came from immunoSEQ multiplex PCR; TCRdb stores just in-frame clones and leaves some out. The sample holds a few hundred thousand clones; 88% are singletons and the top ten take around 0.98%. The sequencing input was peripheral blood. The receptors shown here come from a woman in her forties who had recovered from COVID-19. CDR3s include the opening cysteine and the closing phenylalanine or tryptophan. A D gene is named only where the DNA matches it firmly. Expanded clones get a size class; other rows say once, few or many, or leave the size out.

J: TRBJ1-3
V: TRBV5-1
length: 15
D: NA
size: NA
DNA: TGCGCCAGCAGCTTGGGACAGAACTCTGGAAACACCATATATTTT
CDR3: CASSLGQNSGNTIYF

J: TRBJ1-1
V: TRBV29-1
length: 14
D: TRBD1
size: NA
DNA: TGCAGCGTCCGGACAGGGGGCGCATTTGGTGAAGCTTTCTTT
CDR3: CSVRTGGAFGEAFF

J: TRBJ2-1
V: TRBV7-9
length: 17
D: TRBD2
size: NA
DNA: TGTGCCAGCAGCCCCCGGGGGACTAGCGGGACTTACAATGAGCAGTTCTTC
CDR3: CASSPRGTSGTYNEQFF

J: TRBJ2-3
V: TRBV5-1
length: 16
D: NA
size: NA
DNA: TGCGCCAGCAGCCCCGGAGGCGGGGCCTTCACAGATACGCAGTATTTT
CDR3: CASSPGGGAFTDTQYF

J: TRBJ2-2
V: TRBV27
length: 14
D: NA
size: NA
DNA: TGTGCCAGCAGCCAAGAGGTAGGAGGCGGGGAGCTGTTTTTT
CDR3: CASSQEVGGGELFF

J: TRBJ2-3
V: TRBV3-1/TRBV3-2
length: 16
D: TRBD1
size: NA
DNA: TGTGCCAGCAGCCCCCGGACAGGGTTGGGCACAGATACGCAGTATTTT
CDR3: CASSPRTGLGTDTQYF

J: TRBJ2-1
V: TRBV19
length: 14
D: NA
size: NA
DNA: TGTGCCAGTAGCCTTTTCAGCTCCTACAATGAGCAGTTCTTC
CDR3: CASSLFSSYNEQFF

J: TRBJ2-3
V: TRBV3-1/TRBV3-2
length: 16
D: TRBD1
size: NA
DNA: TGTGCCAGCAGCTCAGGGGCCGGACAGGACACAGATACGCAGTATTTT
CDR3: CASSSGAGQDTDTQYF

J: TRBJ1-1
V: TRBV19
length: 13
D: NA
size: NA
DNA: TGTGCCGCCCGGAGGACAGCCAACACTGAAGCTTTCTTT
CDR3: CAARRTANTEAFF

J: TRBJ2-7
V: TRBV13
length: 15
D: NA
size: once
DNA: TGTGCCAGCAGCCGGCTGGGGCGGCCTACGGCCGAGCAGTACTTC
CDR3: CASSRLGRPTAEQYF

J: TRBJ1-2
V: TRBV3-1/TRBV3-2
length: 15
D: NA
size: NA
DNA: TGTGCCAGCAGCCAAGAGGGGGCGGGCCCCTATGGCTACACCTTC
CDR3: CASSQEGAGPYGYTF

J: TRBJ2-1
V: TRBV19
length: 15
D: NA
size: NA
DNA: TGTGCCAGTAGTCAGGCCTTCCTCTCCTACAATGAGCAGTTCTTC
CDR3: CASSQAFLSYNEQFF

J: TRBJ2-3
V: TRBV3-1/TRBV3-2
length: 18
D: TRBD2
size: NA
DNA: TGTGCCAGCAGCCCAGGGACTAGCGGGACCCTCAATTGGGATACGCAGTATTTT
CDR3: CASSPGTSGTLNWDTQYF

J: TRBJ2-1
V: TRBV6-5
length: 15
D: TRBD2
size: NA
DNA: TGTGCCAGCAGCAACCCTAGCGGGAGTTACAATGAGCAGTTCTTC
CDR3: CASSNPSGSYNEQFF

J: TRBJ2-4
V: TRBV11-2
length: 16
D: TRBD2
size: once
DNA: TGTGCCAGCAGCTCCAGAGGTTTGGGAGGGAAAAACATTCAGTACTTC
CDR3: CASSSRGLGGKNIQYF

J: TRBJ1-1
V: TRBV18
length: 15
D: NA
size: NA
DNA: TGTGCCAGCTCACCCCGGGAGGGCTTGAACACTGAAGCTTTCTTT
CDR3: CASSPREGLNTEAFF

J: TRBJ1-2
V: TRBV15
length: 14
D: NA
size: NA
DNA: TGTGCCACCAGCAGAGATCGGGGGGCGCGGGGCTACACCTTC
CDR3: CATSRDRGARGYTF